Listed below are T cell receptor beta chains from one sample, sequenced in a study of blood T cell repertoires in COVID-19. Sequencing used immunoSEQ multiplex PCR; TCRdb keeps in-frame clones, though not all of them. This sample has roughly 330,000 clones, with around 87% found just once. Sequencing was performed on PBMCs or T cells enriched from blood (not recorded which). The receptor set was obtained from a woman aged 30 to 39 who had recovered from COVID-19. The CDR3 runs from the conserved cysteine through the conserved F or W. A D gene is named only where the DNA matches it firmly. Clone size, where shown, is once, few, many, or a class for clones that have expanded.

j_call	v_call	clone_size	d_call	cdr3_aa	cdr3_nt
TRBJ2-2	TRBV7-7	-	TRBD2	CASSRGLAGGTGELFF	TGTGCCAGCAGCCGGGGACTAGCGGGGGGCACCGGGGAGCTGTTTTTT
TRBJ2-3	TRBV7-3	once	-	CASSPPGGRDTQYF	TGTGCCAGCAGCCCCCCCGGGGGACGTGATACGCAGTATTTT
TRBJ1-1	TRBV15	few	-	CATSIAGLGGAEAFF	TGTGCCACCAGCATCGCGGGGTTAGGAGGAGCGGAAGCTTTCTTT
TRBJ1-1	TRBV6-5	few	-	CASSYYMNTEAFF	TGTGCCAGCAGTTACTACATGAACACTGAAGCTTTCTTT
TRBJ1-2	TRBV23-1	-	-	CASRARGLGGYTF	TGCGCCTCCCGGGCCAGGGGCCTGGGGGGCTACACCTTC
TRBJ1-1	TRBV28	-	-	CASWATEAFF	TGTGCCAGCTGGGCAACTGAAGCTTTCTTT
TRBJ1-1	TRBV7-9	once	-	CASSKSLNTEAFF	TGTGCCAGCAGCAAATCATTGAACACTGAAGCTTTCTTT
TRBJ1-1	TRBV3-1/TRBV3-2	-	-	CASSQAGGGTEAFF	TGTGCCAGCAGCCAAGCGGGAGGGGGAACTGAAGCTTTCTTT
TRBJ2-3	TRBV19	-	-	CASSISRGGPTDTQYF	TGTGCCAGTAGTATTAGTAGGGGAGGCCCCACAGATACGCAGTATTTT
TRBJ2-3	TRBV10-3	-	-	CAISPLEGDTQYF	TGTGCCATCAGCCCACTAGAGGGAGATACGCAGTATTTT
TRBJ1-5	TRBV30	-	-	CAWSHRSNQPQHF	TGTGCCTGGAGTCACAGGAGCAATCAGCCCCAGCATTTT
TRBJ1-1	TRBV7-9	-	-	CASRGTQNVMNTEAFF	TGTGCCAGCCGAGGCACCCAAAATGTCATGAACACTGAAGCTTTCTTT
TRBJ2-1	TRBV6-5	-	-	CASSYSTSGVYNEQFF	TGTGCCAGCAGTTACTCGACCAGCGGTGTTTACAATGAGCAGTTCTTC